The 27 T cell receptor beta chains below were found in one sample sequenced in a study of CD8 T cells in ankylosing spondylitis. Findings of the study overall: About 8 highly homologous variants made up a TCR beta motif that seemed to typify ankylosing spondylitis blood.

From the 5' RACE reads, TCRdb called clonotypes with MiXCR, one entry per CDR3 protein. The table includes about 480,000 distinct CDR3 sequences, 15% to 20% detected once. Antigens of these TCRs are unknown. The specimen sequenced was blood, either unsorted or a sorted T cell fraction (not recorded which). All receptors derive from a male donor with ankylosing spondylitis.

CDR3 coding DNA: TGCAGTGCTAGGTCCCCGGGACAGGGTCCATACGAGCAGTACTTC. Its protein is CSARSPGQGPYEQYF. The V gene is TRBV20-1, the J gene TRBJ2-7; 9 nucleotides line up with TRBD1. The CDR3 loop spans 15 amino acids. The germline gives CDR1 DFQATT, CDR2 SNEGSKA (reference sequence). The V gene end was trimmed by 3 bases and the J gene end by 4 bases; junction bases not matched to a gene: 10.

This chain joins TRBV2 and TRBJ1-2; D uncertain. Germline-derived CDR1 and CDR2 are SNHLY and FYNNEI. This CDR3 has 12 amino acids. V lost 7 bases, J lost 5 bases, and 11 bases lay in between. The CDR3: CASNRNDYGYTF. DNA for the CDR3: TGTGCCAGCAATCGGAACGATTATGGCTACACCTTC.

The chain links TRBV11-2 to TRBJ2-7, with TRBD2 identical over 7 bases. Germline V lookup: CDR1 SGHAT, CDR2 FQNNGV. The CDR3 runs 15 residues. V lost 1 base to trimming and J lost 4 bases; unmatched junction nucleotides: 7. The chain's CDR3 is CASSLGGGTKYEQYF. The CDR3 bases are TGTGCCAGCAGCTTAGGCGGGGGAACCAAATACGAGCAGTACTTC. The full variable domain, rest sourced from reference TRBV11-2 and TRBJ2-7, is EAGVAQSPRYKIIEKRQSVAFWCNPISGHATLYWYQQILGQGPKLLIQFQNNGVVDDSQLPKDRFSAERLKGVDSTLKIQPAKLEDSAVYLCASSLGGGTKYEQYFGPGTRLTVT.

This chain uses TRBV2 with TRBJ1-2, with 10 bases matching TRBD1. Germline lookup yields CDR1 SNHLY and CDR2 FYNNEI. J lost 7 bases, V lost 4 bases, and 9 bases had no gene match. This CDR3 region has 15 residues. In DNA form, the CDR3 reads TGTGCCAGCAGTGCTGTAGGGACAGGGGTGCGTGGCTACACCTTC. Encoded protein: CASSAVGTGVRGYTF.

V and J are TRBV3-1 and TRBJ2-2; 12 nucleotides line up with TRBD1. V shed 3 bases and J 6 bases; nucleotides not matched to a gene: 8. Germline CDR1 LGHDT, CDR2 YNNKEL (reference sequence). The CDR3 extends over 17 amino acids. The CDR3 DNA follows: TGTGCCAGCAGCCACCTATCCGGGACAGGGGGCTCCGGGGAGCTGTTTTTT. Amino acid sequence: CASSHLSGTGGSGELFF.

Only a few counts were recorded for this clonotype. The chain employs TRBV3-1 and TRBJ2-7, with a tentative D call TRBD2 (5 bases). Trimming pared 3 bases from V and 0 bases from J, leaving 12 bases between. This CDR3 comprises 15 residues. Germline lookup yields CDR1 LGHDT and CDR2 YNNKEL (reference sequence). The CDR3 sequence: CASSHAGLGSYEQYF. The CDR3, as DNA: TGTGCCAGCAGCCATGCCGGACTTGGCTCCTACGAGCAGTACTTC.

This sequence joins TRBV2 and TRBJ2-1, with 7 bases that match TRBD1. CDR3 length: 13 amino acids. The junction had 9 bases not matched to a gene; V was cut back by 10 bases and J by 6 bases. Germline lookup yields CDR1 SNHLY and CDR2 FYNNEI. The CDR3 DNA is TGTGCCACCTGGGTAGAGGGGGCCAATGAGCAGTTCTTC. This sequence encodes CATWVEGANEQFF.

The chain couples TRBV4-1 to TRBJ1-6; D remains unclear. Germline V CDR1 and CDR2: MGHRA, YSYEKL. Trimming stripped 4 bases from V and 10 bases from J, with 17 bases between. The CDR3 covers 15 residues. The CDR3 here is CASSPQPGRDSPLHF. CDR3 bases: TGCGCCAGCAGCCCCCAGCCTGGGCGAGACTCACCCCTCCACTTT.

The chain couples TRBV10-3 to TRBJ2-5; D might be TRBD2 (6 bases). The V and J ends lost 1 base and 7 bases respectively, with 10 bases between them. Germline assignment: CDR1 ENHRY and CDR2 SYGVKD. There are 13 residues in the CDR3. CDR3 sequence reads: CAISELLEGTQYF. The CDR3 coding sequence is TGTGCCATCAGTGAGTTGTTGGAGGGGACCCAGTACTTC.

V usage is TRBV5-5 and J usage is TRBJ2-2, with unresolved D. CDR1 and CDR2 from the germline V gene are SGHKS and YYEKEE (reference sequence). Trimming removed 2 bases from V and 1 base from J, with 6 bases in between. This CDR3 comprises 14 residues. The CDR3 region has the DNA TGTGCCAGCAGCTTCGACGGGAACACCGGGGAGCTGTTTTTT. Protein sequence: CASSFDGNTGELFF.

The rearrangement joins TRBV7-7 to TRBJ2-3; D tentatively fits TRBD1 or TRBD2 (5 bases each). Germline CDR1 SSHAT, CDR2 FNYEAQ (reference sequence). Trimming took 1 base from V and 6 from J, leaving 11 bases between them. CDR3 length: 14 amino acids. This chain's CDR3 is CASSLGGRHDTQYF. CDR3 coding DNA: TGTGCCAGCAGCTTAGGGGGACGGCACGATACGCAGTATTTT.

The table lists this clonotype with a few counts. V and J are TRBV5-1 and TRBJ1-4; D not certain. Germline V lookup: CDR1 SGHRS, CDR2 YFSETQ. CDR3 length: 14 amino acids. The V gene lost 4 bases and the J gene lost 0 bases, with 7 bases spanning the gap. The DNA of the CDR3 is TGCGCCAGCAGCAGAGATGCAACTAATGAAAAACTGTTTTTT. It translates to CASSRDATNEKLFF.

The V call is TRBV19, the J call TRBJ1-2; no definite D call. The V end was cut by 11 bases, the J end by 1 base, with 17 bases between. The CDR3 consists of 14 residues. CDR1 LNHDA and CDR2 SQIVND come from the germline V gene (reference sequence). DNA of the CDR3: TGTGCCTCTGCCGGGCAGGTAGATAACTATGGCTACACCTTC. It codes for CASAGQVDNYGYTF.

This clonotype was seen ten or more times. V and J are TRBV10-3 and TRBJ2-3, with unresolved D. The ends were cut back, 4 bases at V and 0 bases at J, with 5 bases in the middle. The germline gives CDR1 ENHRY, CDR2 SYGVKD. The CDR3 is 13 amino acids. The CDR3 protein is CAISGRSTDTQYF. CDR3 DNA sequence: TGTGCCATCAGTGGACGGAGCACAGATACGCAGTATTTT.

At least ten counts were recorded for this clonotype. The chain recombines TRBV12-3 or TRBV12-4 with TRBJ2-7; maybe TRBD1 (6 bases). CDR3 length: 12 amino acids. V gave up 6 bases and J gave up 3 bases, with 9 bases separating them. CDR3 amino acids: CASRLTGYEQYF. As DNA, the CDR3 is TGTGCCAGCAGGCTGACAGGCTACGAGCAGTACTTC.

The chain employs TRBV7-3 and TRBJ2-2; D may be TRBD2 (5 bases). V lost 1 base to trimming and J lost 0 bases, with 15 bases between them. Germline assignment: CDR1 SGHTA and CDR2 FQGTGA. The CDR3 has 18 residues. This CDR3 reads CASSLRRLRGSNTGELFF. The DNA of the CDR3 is TGTGCCAGCAGCTTAAGGCGACTCCGCGGGTCGAACACCGGGGAGCTGTTTTTT.

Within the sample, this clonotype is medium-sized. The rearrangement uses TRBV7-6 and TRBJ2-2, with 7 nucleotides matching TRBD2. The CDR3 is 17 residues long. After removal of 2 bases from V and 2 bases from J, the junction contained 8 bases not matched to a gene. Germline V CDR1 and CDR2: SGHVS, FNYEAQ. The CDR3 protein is CASSLRSLAPNTGELFF. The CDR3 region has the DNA TGTGCCAGCAGCTTAAGATCACTAGCGCCAAACACCGGGGAGCTGTTTTTT.

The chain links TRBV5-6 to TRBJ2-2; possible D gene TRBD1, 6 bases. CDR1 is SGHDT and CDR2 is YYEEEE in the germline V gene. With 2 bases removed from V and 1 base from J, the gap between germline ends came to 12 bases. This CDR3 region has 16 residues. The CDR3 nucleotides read TGTGCCAGCAGCTTCAGGATGACAGGGAACACCGGGGAGCTGTTTTTT. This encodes CASSFRMTGNTGELFF.

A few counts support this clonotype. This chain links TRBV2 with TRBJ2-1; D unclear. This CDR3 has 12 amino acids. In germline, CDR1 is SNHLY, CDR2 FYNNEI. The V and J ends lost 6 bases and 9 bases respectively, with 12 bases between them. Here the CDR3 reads CASRPNYGEQFF. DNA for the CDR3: TGTGCCAGCAGACCCAACTACGGTGAGCAGTTCTTC. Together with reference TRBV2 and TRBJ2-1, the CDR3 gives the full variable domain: EPEVTQTPSHQVTQMGQEVILRCVPISNHLYFYWYRQILGQKVEFLVSFYNNEISEKSEIFDDQFSVERPDGSNFTLKIRSTKLEDSAMYFCASRPNYGEQFFGPGTRLTVL.

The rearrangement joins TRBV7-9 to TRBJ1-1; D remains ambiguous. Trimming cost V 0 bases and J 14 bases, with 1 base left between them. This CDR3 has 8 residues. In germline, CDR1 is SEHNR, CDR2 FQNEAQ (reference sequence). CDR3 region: CASSLAFF. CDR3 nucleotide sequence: TGTGCCAGCAGCTTAGCATTCTTT. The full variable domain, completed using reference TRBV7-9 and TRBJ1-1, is DTGVSQNPRHKITKRGQNVTFRCDPISEHNRLYWYRQTLGQGPEFLTYFQNEAQLEKSRLLSDRFSAERPKGSFSTLEIQRTEQGDSAMYLCASSLAFFGQGTRLTVV.

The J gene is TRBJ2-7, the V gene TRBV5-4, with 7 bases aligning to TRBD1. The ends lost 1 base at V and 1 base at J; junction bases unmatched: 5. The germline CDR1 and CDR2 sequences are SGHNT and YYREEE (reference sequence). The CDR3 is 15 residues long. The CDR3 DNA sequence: TGTGCCAGCAGCTTGCACGGGACAGTATCCTACGAGCAGTACTTC. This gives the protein CASSLHGTVSYEQYF. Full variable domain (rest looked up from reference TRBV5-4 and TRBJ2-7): ETGVTQSPTHLIKTRGQQVTLRCSSQSGHNTVSWYQQALGQGPQFIFQYYREEENGRGNFPPRFSGLQFPNYSSELNVNALELDDSALYLCASSLHGTVSYEQYFGPGTRLTVT.

This chain's CDR3 is CSARRGTADTQYF. In nucleotides, the CDR3 is TGCAGTGCTCGGCGGGGGACCGCAGATACGCAGTATTTT. This rearrangement joins TRBV20-1 to TRBJ2-3, with 7 bases aligning to TRBD2. The CDR3 loop spans 13 amino acids. V trimming: 5 bases; J trimming: 4 bases; junction bases outside the gene matches: 6. Germline-derived CDR1 and CDR2 are DFQATT and SNEGSKA (reference sequence).

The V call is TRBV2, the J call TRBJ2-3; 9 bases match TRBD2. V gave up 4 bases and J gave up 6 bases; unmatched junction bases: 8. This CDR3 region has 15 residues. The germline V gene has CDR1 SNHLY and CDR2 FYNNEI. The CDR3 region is CASSGAGGLVDTQYF. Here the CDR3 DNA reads TGTGCCAGCAGTGGAGCGGGGGGCCTCGTGGATACGCAGTATTTT.

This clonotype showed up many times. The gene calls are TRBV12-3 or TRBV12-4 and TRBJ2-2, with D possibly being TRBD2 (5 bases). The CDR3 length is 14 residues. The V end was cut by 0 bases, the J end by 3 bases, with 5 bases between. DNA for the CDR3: TGTGCCAGCAGTTTAGCGGGAGACACCGGGGAGCTGTTTTTT. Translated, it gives CASSLAGDTGELFF.

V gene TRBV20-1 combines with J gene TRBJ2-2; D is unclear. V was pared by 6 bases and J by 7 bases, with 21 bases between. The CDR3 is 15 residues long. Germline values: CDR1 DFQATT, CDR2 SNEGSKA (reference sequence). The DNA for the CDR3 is TGCAGTGCACCGACCCGGGCCCTAAAGGGCGGGGAGCTGTTTTTT. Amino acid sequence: CSAPTRALKGGELFF.

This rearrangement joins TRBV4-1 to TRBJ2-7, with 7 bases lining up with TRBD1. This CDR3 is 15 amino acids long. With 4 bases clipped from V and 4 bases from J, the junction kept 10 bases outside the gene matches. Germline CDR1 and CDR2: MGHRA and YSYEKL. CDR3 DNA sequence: TGCGCCAGCAGCCTCCCGGGACAGTCCTTATACGAGCAGTACTTC. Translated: CASSLPGQSLYEQYF.

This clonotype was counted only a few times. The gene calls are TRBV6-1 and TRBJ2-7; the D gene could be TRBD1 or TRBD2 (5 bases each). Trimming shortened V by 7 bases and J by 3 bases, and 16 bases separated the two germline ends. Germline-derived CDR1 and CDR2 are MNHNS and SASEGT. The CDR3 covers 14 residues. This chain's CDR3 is CASKPGRPFYEQYF. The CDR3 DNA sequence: TGTGCCAGCAAACCGGGACGTCCTTTCTACGAGCAGTACTTC.